This record covers a single T cell receptor beta chain. The sample is drawn from a study of blood T cell repertoires in COVID-19. Study-wide context: PBMCs, B-cell-depleted T cells, or T cells were the source of the cDNA or gDNA that made up the material.

This study enrolled people aged about 18 to 100 from approximately 24 US geographic areas. Two negative PCRs, clearance, or symptom resolution had been documented for recovered Cohort 3 donors. The germline V gene encodes CDR1 SGHRS and CDR2 YFSETQ. After removal of 2 bases from V and 2 bases from J, the junction contained 7 bases not matched to a gene. The CDR3 is 15 residues long. TCRdb's table, derived via immunoSEQ multiplex PCR, lists solely in-frame clones and lacks some. Among approximately 300,000 clones, roughly 89% were seen once, and the ten largest hold over 4%. The receptor was derived from a man in his sixties who had recovered from COVID-19. The chain employs TRBV5-1 and TRBJ2-7; 7 bases match TRBD2. Material for sequencing was PBMCs or T cells enriched from blood (not recorded which). CDR3 nucleotides: TGCGCCAGCAGCTTCCCGGGGAGGGTGCCCTACGAGCAGTACTTC. Its translation is CASSFPGRVPYEQYF.